This T cell receptor (beta chain) was sequenced in a study of blood T cell repertoires in COVID-19. Looking at the study overall: Spain, Italy and the United States supplied samples that represented acute and convalescent COVID-19.

Study members were between roughly 18 and 100 years old and lived in fewer than 30 US regions. The assay was immunoSEQ multiplex PCR, and TCRdb's table has in-frame clones only and misses some. The table lists almost 350,000 clones, about nine tenths of them singletons. This clone was seen just once. The CDR3 covers 13 residues. CDR1 is ENHRY, CDR2 SYGVKD, per germline. Trimming stripped 7 bases from V and 7 bases from J, with 17 bases between. V is TRBV10-3 and J is TRBJ2-7, with D maybe TRBD2 (6 bases). Input material: PBMCs or T cells enriched from blood (not recorded which). The clonotype comes from a woman between 25 and 40 years old who had been exposed to COVID-19. The CDR3 DNA sequence: TGTGCCATCACCCAGGAGAGGGAGGAAGAGCAGTACTTC. Translation: CAITQEREEEQYF.